This T cell receptor (beta chain) was sequenced during a study of response to subunit inactivated influenza vaccine. Germline V gives CDR1 DFQATT, CDR2 SNEGSKA (reference sequence). The CDR3 has 13 residues. Trimming pared 3 bases from V and 0 bases from J, leaving 8 bases between. This clonotype was seen many times. TCRdb reprocessed the RT-PCR reads via MiXCR and lists one record per CDR3 protein. The sample yields hundreds of thousands of distinct CDR3 sequences, approximately 10% seen once. These same records also appear under a second study, on T cells expressing NK-cell markers. That study adds: What made the TCR beta cDNA was 5'RACE template switching with UMIs. It was from sorted CD3+CD56+NKG2C+, CD3+CD56+NKG2C- and CD3+CD56-NKG2C+ T cells that TCR beta repertoires came. Seven HCMV-seropositive donors and one seronegative donor made up the eight sequenced donors. Leadership of the CD3+CD56-NKG2C+ fraction also belonged to these clonotypes in several donors.

The chain uses TRBV20-1 and TRBJ1-1; tentative D call: TRBD1 (5 bases). This sequence originates from a man over 45 who received an inactivated influenza vaccine. Sequencing was performed on PBMCs from blood, taken on the day of vaccination. The CDR3 loop is CSASREMNTEAFF. DNA of the CDR3: TGCAGTGCTAGCAGGGAGATGAACACTGAAGCTTTCTTT.